The T cell receptor (beta chain) described here comes from a study of patients and donors after allogeneic stem cell transplantation. This clonotype was picked up a small number of times. TCRdb analysed the RT-PCR reads with MiXCR anew, one entry per CDR3 protein. The profile shows approximately 150,000 distinct CDR3 sequences, about 30% of them singletons. The CDR3 is made up of 16 amino acids. V trimming: 1 base; J trimming: 2 bases; junction bases outside the gene matches: 5. Germline V gene sequence: CDR1 SQVTM, CDR2 ANQGSEA. The sequenced sample was blood, either unsorted or a sorted T cell fraction (not recorded which). This sequence was found in a human donor who was either an allogeneic HSCT recipient or a stem cell or donor lymphocyte infusion donor (not recorded which). It is not recorded whose cells these are; they may come from a transplant donor. J is TRBJ2-7 and V is TRBV29-1; TRBD2 aligns across 13 bases. Here the CDR3 reads CSVEGTTSGRAYEQYF. The CDR3 DNA reads as TGCAGCGTTGAAGGAACCACTAGCGGGAGGGCCTACGAGCAGTACTTC.